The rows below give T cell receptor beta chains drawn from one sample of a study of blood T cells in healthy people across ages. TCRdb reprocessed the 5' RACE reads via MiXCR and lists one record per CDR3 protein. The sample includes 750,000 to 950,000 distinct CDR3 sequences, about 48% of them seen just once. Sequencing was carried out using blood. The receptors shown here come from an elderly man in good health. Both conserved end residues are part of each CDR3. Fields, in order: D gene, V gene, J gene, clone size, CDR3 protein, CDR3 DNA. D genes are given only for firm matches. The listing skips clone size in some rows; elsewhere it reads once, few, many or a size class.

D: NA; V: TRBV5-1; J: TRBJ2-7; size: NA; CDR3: CASSRGTSYYNEQYF; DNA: TGCGCCAGCAGCAGGGGGACATCGTATTACAATGAGCAGTACTTC
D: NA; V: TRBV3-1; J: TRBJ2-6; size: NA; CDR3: CASSQGYDNSGANVLTF; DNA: TGTGCCAGCAGCCAAGGATACGACAACTCTGGGGCCAACGTCCTGACTTTC
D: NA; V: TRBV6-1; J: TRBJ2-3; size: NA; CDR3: CASSERQTKPTQYF; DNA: TGTGCCAGCAGTGAACGGCAGACTAAACCTACGCAGTATTTT
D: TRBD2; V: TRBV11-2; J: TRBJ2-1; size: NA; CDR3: CASSLDQGTSGRHEQFF; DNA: TGTGCCAGCAGCTTAGACCAGGGGACTAGCGGGAGGCACGAGCAGTTCTTC
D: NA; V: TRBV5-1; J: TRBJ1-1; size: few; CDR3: CASMRNTEAFF; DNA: TGCGCCAGCATGCGGAACACTGAAGCTTTCTTT
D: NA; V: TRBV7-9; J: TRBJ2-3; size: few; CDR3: CASTVLLGERRTDTQYF; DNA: TGTGCCAGCACCGTGCTTTTGGGGGAGCGACGCACAGATACGCAGTATTTT
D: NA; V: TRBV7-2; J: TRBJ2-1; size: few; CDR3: CASSFLGEGEQFF; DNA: TGTGCCAGCAGCTTCCTAGGTGAAGGTGAGCAGTTCTTC
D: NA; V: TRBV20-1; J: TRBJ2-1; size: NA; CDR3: CSARDQGGEQFF; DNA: TGCAGTGCTAGGGATCAGGGCGGTGAGCAGTTCTTC
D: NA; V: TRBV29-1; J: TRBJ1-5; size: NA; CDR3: CSVKKAGEQPQHF; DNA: TGCAGCGTTAAGAAGGCAGGGGAACAGCCCCAGCATTTT
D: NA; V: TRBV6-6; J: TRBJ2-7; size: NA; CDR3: CASSYYSGDPSYEQYF; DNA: TGTGCCAGCAGTTATTATAGCGGAGATCCTTCCTACGAGCAGTACTTC
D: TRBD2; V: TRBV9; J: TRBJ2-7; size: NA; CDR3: CASSATSEAYEQYF; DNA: TGTGCCAGCAGCGCGACTAGCGAGGCCTACGAGCAGTACTTC
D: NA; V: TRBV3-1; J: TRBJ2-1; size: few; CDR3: CASSRLPPMVSYNEQFF; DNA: TGTGCCAGCAGCCGACTCCCCCCGATGGTCTCCTACAATGAGCAGTTCTTC
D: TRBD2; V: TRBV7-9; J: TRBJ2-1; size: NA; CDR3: CASSRLGSPGLGDNEQFF; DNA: TGTGCCAGCAGCCGACTTGGCTCTCCGGGACTAGGAGACAATGAGCAGTTCTTC
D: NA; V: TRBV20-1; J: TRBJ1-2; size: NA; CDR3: CSARDRGGHDYGYTF; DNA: TGCAGTGCTAGAGATAGGGGGGGGCACGACTATGGCTACACCTTC
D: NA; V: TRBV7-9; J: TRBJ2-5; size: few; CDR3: CASSSQRTETQYF; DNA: TGTGCCAGCAGCTCCCAGAGGACAGAGACCCAGTACTTC
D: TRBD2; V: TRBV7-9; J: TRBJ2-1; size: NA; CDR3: CASSRNRLADTRGNEQFF; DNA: TGTGCCAGCAGCCGAAATCGACTAGCGGACACCCGCGGGAATGAGCAGTTCTTC
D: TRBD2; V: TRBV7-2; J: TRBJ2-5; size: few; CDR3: CASSLVPAGGPETQYF; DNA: TGTGCCAGCAGCTTAGTTCCAGCGGGAGGGCCAGAGACCCAGTACTTC
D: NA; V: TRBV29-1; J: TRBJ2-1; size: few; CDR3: CTVGIATYNEQFF; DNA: TGCACCGTGGGGATAGCGACCTACAATGAGCAGTTCTTC
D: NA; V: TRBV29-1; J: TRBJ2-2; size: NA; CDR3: CSANRAGELFF; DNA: TGCAGCGCCAACCGCGCCGGGGAGCTGTTTTTT
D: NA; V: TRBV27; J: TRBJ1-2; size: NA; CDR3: CASSLTPGANGYTF; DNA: TGTGCCAGCAGTTTGACACCAGGGGCGAATGGCTACACCTTC
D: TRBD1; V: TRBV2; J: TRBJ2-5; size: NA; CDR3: CASRRTGTETQYF; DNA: TGTGCCAGCAGAAGGACAGGAACAGAGACCCAGTACTTC
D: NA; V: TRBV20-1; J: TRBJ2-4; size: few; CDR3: CSARRKSLAKNIQYF; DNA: TGCAGTGCTAGACGTAAAAGCTTAGCCAAAAACATTCAGTACTTC
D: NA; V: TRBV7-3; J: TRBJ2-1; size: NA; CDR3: CASSPAGSFYNEQFF; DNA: TGTGCCAGCAGCCCGGCAGGGAGTTTCTACAATGAGCAGTTCTTC